The T cell receptor (beta chain) described here comes from a study of early T cells in non-severe SARS-CoV-2 infection. Overall study: Chains were not paired, and sequencing was done on bulk RNA from unsorted whole blood.

V gave up 2 bases and J gave up 4 bases, with 14 bases separating them. CDR1 and CDR2 (germline): SGHVS, FNYEAQ. The CDR3 covers 16 residues. This clonotype was recorded at least ten times. Its antigen remains unidentified. The TCR library protocol was used to attach unique molecular identifiers. These identifiers were attached to individual cDNA molecules. TCRdb re-called the 5' RACE reads through MiXCR, storing one row per CDR3 protein. The data show tens of thousands of distinct CDR3 sequences, with around 13% seen just once and 4% to 5% held by the top ten. Study-wide results and caveats: VDJdb matches were skewed toward anti-spike CD8 T cell responses.

This sequence originates from an adult who was a healthcare worker with PCR-confirmed SARS-CoV-2 infection or an uninfected control (not recorded which). The chain couples TRBV7-6 to TRBJ2-2; D may match TRBD1 or TRBD2 (5 bases each). Sequencing input: whole blood. The CDR3 loop is CASSLLGTTSTGELFF. The DNA for the CDR3 is TGTGCCAGCAGCTTACTAGGGACCACCTCCACCGGGGAGCTGTTTTTT.